This T cell receptor (beta chain) derives from a study of blood T cell repertoires in COVID-19 (dated by TCRdb to the early 2020s). At the level of the whole study: Samples covering the acute and convalescent phases of COVID-19 were provided by collaborators in the United States, Italy and Spain. The material from the prospective study consisted of cDNA or gDNA derived from T cells, B-cell-depleted T cells, or PBMCs. Deeply sampled blood TCRbeta repertoires from subjects exposed to, actively infected with, or recovered from COVID-19 were included in the dataset. The repertoires were released in a freely available public database meant as a resource for research on the immune response to SARS-CoV-2. The samples were drawn from two sources: the first 160 participants of the ongoing ImmuneRACE study, and about 1,300 subjects contributed by 6 global collaborators. Nearly every sample came with metadata listing a de-identified subject ID, COVID-19 status, age in years and sex. Where HLA class I and class II types were available, the types were taken from metadata supplied by the sample provider, not from assay-based typing.

The collaborating institutions used their own protocols to collect whole blood in K2EDTA tubes. For TCRbeta analysis, collaborators shipped samples in one of three forms: frozen whole blood, isolated PBMCs, or DNA extracted from either of those sample types. The immunoSEQ Assay, a bias-controlled multiplex PCR, was used to amplify TCRbeta CDR3 regions from genomic DNA. The authors' pipeline ran thus. Nucleated cell counts per sample were estimated from amplification of reference gene primers within the assay. To quantify the absolute abundance of each unique TCRbeta CDR3 rearrangement, sequence reads were collapsed and filtered. Productive Simpson clonality was computed per sample as the square root of Simpson's diversity index over productive rearrangements. What TCRdb holds here is the immuneACCESS table cut down to in-frame rearrangements. Part of the clones is not present; checked against another copy, under half of the missing clones reflect an unresolved V gene, and the others are unexplained. V, J and clone size are taken as reported in that table, and D and trimming were inferred from the DNA itself. This sample has approximately 130,000 clones in its table, and approximately 85% of those were observed once. The ten largest clones capture 4.3% of the sample.

Paper-wide results and their limitations: How much clinical and demographic metadata was included differed by source and by participant, and the metadata was provided uncurated.

This clone was detected only a few times. Its target antigen remains unknown. Base quality data are lacking; no much larger clone is found one base away. The CDR3 holds 16 amino acids from the cysteine to the phenylalanine. Only the CDR3 DNA stays, 48 bases, in frame from base 1. From a lookup of the germline V gene, CDR1 and CDR2 are LGHNA and YSLEER. V loses 0 bases of germline sequence and J loses 3 bases, and the interval between the two ends is 12 bases. This receptor was taken from a human donor in a cohort sampled during active COVID-19. The sample taken for sequencing was peripheral blood. The chain couples TRBV4-3 to TRBJ1-5; confidence is insufficient to name the D gene. The CDR3 corresponds to CASSQDRAGYNQPQHF. The base sequence is TGCGCCAGCAGCCAAGATCGAGCGGGGTACAATCAGCCCCAGCATTTT.